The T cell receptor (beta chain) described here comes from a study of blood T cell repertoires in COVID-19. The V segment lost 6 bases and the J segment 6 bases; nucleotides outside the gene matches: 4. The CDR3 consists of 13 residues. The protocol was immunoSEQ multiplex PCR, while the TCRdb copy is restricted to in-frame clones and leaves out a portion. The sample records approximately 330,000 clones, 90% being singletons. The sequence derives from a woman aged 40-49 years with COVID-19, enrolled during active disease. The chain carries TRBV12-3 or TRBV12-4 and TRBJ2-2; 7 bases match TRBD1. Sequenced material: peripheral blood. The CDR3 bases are TGTGCCAGCAGCCTGACAGGGCCCGGGGAGCTGTTTTTT. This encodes CASSLTGPGELFF.